The text below deals with one T cell receptor (beta chain). This specimen comes from a study of T cell responses to AZD1222 COVID-19 vaccine. The method was immunoSEQ multiplex PCR; TCRdb's version includes in-frame clones alone and lacks a portion of them. The table shows around 120,000 clones, with around nine tenths occurring only once. V was clipped by 4 bases and J by 2 bases; unmatched bases: 9. CDR1 and CDR2 (germline): LNHDA, SQIVND (reference sequence). CDR3 length equals 17 residues. This chain links TRBV19 with TRBJ1-2; 11 bases map to TRBD1. This sequence was found in an adult who received the AZD1222 COVID-19 vaccine. The material sequenced was peripheral blood, taken 28 days after the second AZD1222 dose. CDR3 coding DNA: TGTGCCAGTAGTACAGGGACAGGGGGGCCGCCGAACTATGGCTACACCTTC. This sequence encodes CASSTGTGGPPNYGYTF.